The clone carrying this T cell receptor beta chain has only a few counts. The CDR3 has 17 amino acids. Trimming pared 4 bases from V and 1 base from J, leaving 17 bases between. Germline assignment: CDR1 SGHTA and CDR2 FQGNSA. The sample originates from a study of blood T cell repertoires in COVID-19. Study-level information: COVID-19 samples, acute and convalescent, were from the United States, Italy and Spain. From T cells, B-cell-depleted T cells, or PBMCs came the material, which was cDNA or gDNA.

Original processing notes: Cell counts per sample came from amplifying reference gene primers. Measured with immunoSEQ multiplex PCR; TCRdb has only the in-frame clones, and not every one. The V and J calls and clone size were taken over from that table, and D and trimming were inferred from the DNA. Among 110,000 or so clones, around 83% were seen once, and the ten largest hold around 5.5%. The chain carries TRBV7-2 and TRBJ2-4, with D possibly being TRBD2 (5 bases). The source material was peripheral blood. The source of this sequence is a woman aged 55-70 years with COVID-19, enrolled during active disease. The CDR3 protein is CASSWPREDTAKNIQYF. DNA for the CDR3: TGTGCCAGCAGCTGGCCGAGGGAAGATACGGCCAAAAACATTCAGTACTTC.